These T cell receptor beta chains were read from a single sample in a study of T cells after yellow fever vaccination. TCRdb used MiXCR to reprocess the 5' RACE reads, holding one entry per CDR3 protein. The sample includes under 100,000 distinct CDR3 sequences, around 5.8% of them seen just once. The sample here was CD8+ T cells sorted from PBMCs, taken 10 days after the yellow fever booster vaccination. These receptors originate from a young man who received the YFV17D yellow fever vaccine. Both conserved end residues are part of each CDR3. The D gene is left open where the match is weak. Clone size is not always given. Where it is, it says once, few, many or a class for expanded clones.

d_call: -; v_call: TRBV5-5; j_call: TRBJ1-2; clone_size: -; cdr3_nt: TGTGCCAGCAGCTTGGCCTCGGGTGCTGGGGGCTATGGCTACACCTTC; cdr3_aa: CASSLASGAGGYGYTF
d_call: TRBD1; v_call: TRBV9; j_call: TRBJ2-1; clone_size: -; cdr3_nt: TGTGCCAGCAGCGAGAGGTATGGACAGGGGTTCAAAGAGCAGTTCTTC; cdr3_aa: CASSERYGQGFKEQFF
d_call: -; v_call: TRBV5-1; j_call: TRBJ2-7; clone_size: few; cdr3_nt: TGCGCCAGCAGCTTACGGGGCTACTACGAGCAGTACTTC; cdr3_aa: CASSLRGYYEQYF
d_call: -; v_call: TRBV30; j_call: TRBJ2-2; clone_size: -; cdr3_nt: TGTGCCTGGGACTACACCGGGGAGCTGTTTTTT; cdr3_aa: CAWDYTGELFF
d_call: -; v_call: TRBV2; j_call: TRBJ2-5; clone_size: -; cdr3_nt: TGTGCCAGCAGTGATTTAACCGTAATGGAGACCCAGTACTTC; cdr3_aa: CASSDLTVMETQYF
d_call: -; v_call: TRBV11-2; j_call: TRBJ2-5; clone_size: few; cdr3_nt: TGTGCCAGCAGCTTAGAGGGTCAAGAGACCCAGTACTTC; cdr3_aa: CASSLEGQETQYF
d_call: TRBD2; v_call: TRBV9; j_call: TRBJ2-3; clone_size: -; cdr3_nt: TGTGCCAGCAGCGGACTAGCGGGGGGGGGCACAGATACGCAGTATTTT; cdr3_aa: CASSGLAGGGTDTQYF
d_call: -; v_call: TRBV4-2; j_call: TRBJ2-1; clone_size: few; cdr3_nt: TGTGCCAGCAGCCTTGGACCCGCATGGCAGTTCTTC; cdr3_aa: CASSLGPAWQFF
d_call: TRBD2; v_call: TRBV5-1; j_call: TRBJ2-2; clone_size: -; cdr3_nt: TGCGCCAGCAGCTTGGGTCAGCGGGGGACCCGAATTAACACCGGGGAGCTGTTTTTT; cdr3_aa: CASSLGQRGTRINTGELFF
d_call: -; v_call: TRBV4-2; j_call: TRBJ1-6; clone_size: few; cdr3_nt: TGTGCCAGCAGCCAAGACCTAGGGAGGGTCTCTTCACCCCTCCACTTT; cdr3_aa: CASSQDLGRVSSPLHF
d_call: -; v_call: TRBV10-2; j_call: TRBJ2-7; clone_size: -; cdr3_nt: TGCGCCAGTACCTCAACAGGGGAGGACGAGCAGTACTTC; cdr3_aa: CASTSTGEDEQYF
d_call: -; v_call: TRBV29-1; j_call: TRBJ1-1; clone_size: -; cdr3_nt: TGCAGCTTGGGGACTGGTGGGGACACTGAAGCTTTCTTT; cdr3_aa: CSLGTGGDTEAFF
d_call: -; v_call: TRBV7-9; j_call: TRBJ2-3; clone_size: few; cdr3_nt: TGTGCCAGCAGCCTCTTGGGGGTCACAGATACGCAGTATTTT; cdr3_aa: CASSLLGVTDTQYF
d_call: TRBD2; v_call: TRBV4-1; j_call: TRBJ2-1; clone_size: -; cdr3_nt: TGCGCCAGCAGCCAAGATCACGGCGGGGGAAGGGAGCAGTTCTTC; cdr3_aa: CASSQDHGGGREQFF